Listed below are T cell receptor beta chains from one sample, sequenced in a study of T cell repertoires in cytomegalovirus infection. TCRdb re-analysed the reads in MiXCR, keeping a single row per CDR3 protein. The sample contains 300,000 or so distinct CDR3 sequences, approximately 8.9% of which appear only once. Specimen: PBMCs. These TCRs come from a human donor in good health (CMV status not recorded). Some clones in this sample may be carry-over from other donors' samples. Each CDR3 is given with its conserved first and last residue. A D gene is named only where the DNA matches it firmly. Size is omitted from some rows. Given values are once, few, many or a class for expanded clones.

size: many; D: .; V: TRBV7-6; J: TRBJ1-4; DNA: TGTGCCAGCAGTAAAGGGCAGATAACAACTAATGAAAAACTGTTTTTT; CDR3: CASSKGQITTNEKLFF
size: many; D: TRBD1; V: TRBV28; J: TRBJ1-3; DNA: TGTGCCAGCATCTCAGGGGGCTCTGGAAACACCATATATTTT; CDR3: CASISGGSGNTIYF
size: few; D: TRBD1; V: TRBV9; J: TRBJ2-6; DNA: TGTGCCAGCAGTTCCAGTATGGACAGGGAACTACTCTCTGGGGCCAACGTCCTGACTTTC; CDR3: CASSSSMDRELLSGANVLTF
size: many; D: TRBD2; V: TRBV7-7; J: TRBJ2-5; DNA: TGTGCTAGCAGCTTAGTTCCAGCGGGGAGCATCCAAGAGACCCAGTACTTC; CDR3: CASSLVPAGSIQETQYF
size: many; D: .; V: TRBV7-2; J: TRBJ1-5; DNA: TGTGCCAGCAGCCGGGGTGATCAGCCCCAGCATTTT; CDR3: CASSRGDQPQHF
size: many; D: TRBD1; V: TRBV12-3/TRBV12-4; J: TRBJ1-1; DNA: TGTGCCAGCAGAAGGGGACAGGAGAACACTGAAGCTTTCTTT; CDR3: CASRRGQENTEAFF
size: many; D: .; V: TRBV29-1; J: TRBJ2-3; DNA: TGCAGCAGTGAAGTTCGCGGAAGCACAGATACGCAGTATTTT; CDR3: CSSEVRGSTDTQYF
size: .; D: .; V: TRBV20-1; J: TRBJ1-1; DNA: TGCAGTGCTTACGACAGTGGGGCTTTCTTT; CDR3: CSAYDSGAFF
size: many; D: .; V: TRBV14; J: TRBJ2-2; DNA: TGTGCCAGCAGCCAAAGTCTGGTGACGGAGCTGTTTTTT; CDR3: CASSQSLVTELFF
size: .; D: TRBD1; V: TRBV7-3; J: TRBJ1-1; DNA: TGTGCCAGCAGCCAAGGACAGGGGGATTGGGGCGCTTTCTTT; CDR3: CASSQGQGDWGAFF
size: many; D: .; V: TRBV19; J: TRBJ2-5; DNA: TGTGCCAGTAGTAAAGGGACCGTGGAGACCCAGTACTTC; CDR3: CASSKGTVETQYF
size: .; D: .; V: TRBV5-1; J: TRBJ2-6; DNA: TGCGCCAGCAGCTTGGCTGAGGCTGGGGCCAACGTCCTGACTTTC; CDR3: CASSLAEAGANVLTF
size: many; D: .; V: TRBV7-2; J: TRBJ1-5; DNA: TGTGCCAGCAGCTTAAGGAGGAATAGCAATCAGCCCCAGCATTTT; CDR3: CASSLRRNSNQPQHF
size: many; D: .; V: TRBV7-2; J: TRBJ1-2; DNA: TGTGCCAGCAGCACTGGGACAAGAAACGATGGCTACACCTTC; CDR3: CASSTGTRNDGYTF
size: few; D: TRBD1; V: TRBV20-1; J: TRBJ2-6; DNA: TGCAGTCCTAGCACGGTACCGGGACAGGAAAACTCTGGGGCCAACGTCCTGACTTTC; CDR3: CSPSTVPGQENSGANVLTF
size: .; D: TRBD1; V: TRBV20-1; J: TRBJ1-2; DNA: TGCAGTGCTAGAGAGCCAACGCCCGACAGGGGAGGCGGCTACACCTTC; CDR3: CSAREPTPDRGGGYTF
size: many; D: TRBD2; V: TRBV27; J: TRBJ2-5; DNA: TGTGCCAGCAGTTTCGAGCGGGGGAACCAAGAGACCCAGTACTTC; CDR3: CASSFERGNQETQYF
size: many; D: TRBD1; V: TRBV5-6; J: TRBJ1-2; DNA: TGTGCCAGCAGCTTGGTTCAGGGGGAAAGTCTTGGCTACACCTTC; CDR3: CASSLVQGESLGYTF
size: many; D: TRBD1; V: TRBV5-1; J: TRBJ2-3; DNA: TGCGCCAGCAGCTGGGGGACAGCCCCCCACACAGATACGCAGTATTTT; CDR3: CASSWGTAPHTDTQYF
size: .; D: .; V: TRBV28; J: TRBJ2-1; DNA: TGTGCCAGCAGTTTGGGGTCGCCCAATGAGCAGTTCTTC; CDR3: CASSLGSPNEQFF
size: many; D: .; V: TRBV10-3; J: TRBJ2-7; DNA: TGTGCCATCAGTGATGGGATCTCTAACTACGAGCAGTACTTC; CDR3: CAISDGISNYEQYF
size: many; D: .; V: TRBV25-1; J: TRBJ2-3; DNA: TGTGCCAGCAGTTCCCAAGGCGGTGGGGCAGATACGCAGTATTTT; CDR3: CASSSQGGGADTQYF
size: .; D: TRBD1; V: TRBV5-4; J: TRBJ2-1; DNA: TGTGCCAGCAGCTTCCGGGACAGGGGGCGAGGTGAGCAGTTCTTC; CDR3: CASSFRDRGRGEQFF
size: many; D: .; V: TRBV6-1; J: TRBJ2-1; DNA: TGTGCCAGCAGTCAGGGTTATGAGCAGTTCTTC; CDR3: CASSQGYEQFF
size: many; D: .; V: TRBV19; J: TRBJ2-5; DNA: TGTGCCAGTAGTATATACCGGGAACAAGAGACCCAGTACTTC; CDR3: CASSIYREQETQYF
size: many; D: TRBD2; V: TRBV20-1; J: TRBJ2-3; DNA: TGCAGTGCTAGAGATCGAGCGGGGTCAGATACGCAGTATTTT; CDR3: CSARDRAGSDTQYF
size: .; D: .; V: TRBV20-1; J: TRBJ2-7; DNA: TGCAGTGCTAGCCCCCTTTACGAGCAGTACTTC; CDR3: CSASPLYEQYF
size: .; D: .; V: TRBV6-2/TRBV6-3; J: TRBJ1-5; DNA: TGTGCCAGCAAAAGAGGACAGCGAAGCTTCAATCAGCCCCAGCATTTT; CDR3: CASKRGQRSFNQPQHF
size: many; D: TRBD1; V: TRBV7-8; J: TRBJ1-2; DNA: TGTGCCAGCAGCGATCGATTGGGGACAGCAAACTATGGCTACACCTTC; CDR3: CASSDRLGTANYGYTF
size: many; D: .; V: TRBV20-1; J: TRBJ1-4; DNA: TGCAGTGCTAGAAGCCTTGGGAGGGACGGGGAAAAACTGTTTTTT; CDR3: CSARSLGRDGEKLFF
size: many; D: .; V: TRBV20-1; J: TRBJ2-5; DNA: TGCAGTGCTAGTTTCCCGCTAGCCCTCGAGACCCAGTACTTC; CDR3: CSASFPLALETQYF
size: many; D: .; V: TRBV5-1; J: TRBJ2-1; DNA: TGCGCCAGCACTGTTAGCGGCACTTACAATGAGCAGTTCTTC; CDR3: CASTVSGTYNEQFF
size: .; D: .; V: TRBV10-3; J: TRBJ2-5; DNA: TGTGCCATCAGTGTGCGAATGGAAGACACGCAGTACTTC; CDR3: CAISVRMEDTQYF
size: many; D: .; V: TRBV7-9; J: TRBJ1-5; DNA: TGTGCCAGCAGCTTGTCCGGGGGCGATCAGCCCCAGCATTTT; CDR3: CASSLSGGDQPQHF
size: .; D: .; V: TRBV29-1; J: TRBJ2-1; DNA: TGCAGCGTTGAGGCAGTTAATGAGCAGTTCTTC; CDR3: CSVEAVNEQFF
size: few; D: .; V: TRBV29-1; J: TRBJ1-2; DNA: TGCAGCGCCTGGACTGAGCCTAACTATGGCTACACCTTC; CDR3: CSAWTEPNYGYTF
size: many; D: .; V: TRBV6-2/TRBV6-3; J: TRBJ1-2; DNA: TGTGCCAGCAGTTACGTCGGGGGGCGAAGCTATGGCTACACCTTC; CDR3: CASSYVGGRSYGYTF
size: many; D: .; V: TRBV6-2/TRBV6-3; J: TRBJ1-5; DNA: TGTGCCAGCAGTCAAACCCTCGCCTTTGGGCCCCAGCATTTT; CDR3: CASSQTLAFGPQHF
size: .; D: .; V: TRBV29-1; J: TRBJ2-1; DNA: TGCAGCGTAAGAACCCCTGGGCGGACCTACAATGAGCAGTTCTTC; CDR3: CSVRTPGRTYNEQFF
size: many; D: .; V: TRBV7-4; J: TRBJ2-3; DNA: TGTGCCAGAAACCTGGGGCCAGACACAGATACGCAGTATTTT; CDR3: CARNLGPDTDTQYF
size: many; D: .; V: TRBV7-6; J: TRBJ1-2; DNA: TGTGCCAGCAGCATTACGGGCGGAGGCTACACCTTC; CDR3: CASSITGGGYTF